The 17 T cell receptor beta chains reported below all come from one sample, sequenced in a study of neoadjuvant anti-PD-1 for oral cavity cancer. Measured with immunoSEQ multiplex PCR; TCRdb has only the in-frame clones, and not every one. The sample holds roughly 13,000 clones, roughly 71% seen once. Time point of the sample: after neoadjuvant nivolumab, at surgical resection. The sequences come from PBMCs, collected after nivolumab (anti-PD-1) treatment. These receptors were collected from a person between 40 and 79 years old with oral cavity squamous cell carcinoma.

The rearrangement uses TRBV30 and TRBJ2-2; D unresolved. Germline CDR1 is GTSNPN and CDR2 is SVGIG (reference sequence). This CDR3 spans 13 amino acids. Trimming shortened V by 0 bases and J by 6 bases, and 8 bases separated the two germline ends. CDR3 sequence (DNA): TGTGCCTGGAGTGTACAAGGTCCCGGGGAGCTGTTTTTT. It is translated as CAWSVQGPGELFF.

The CDR3 DNA reads as TGTGCCAGCAGTACAGGGTATCCTGAGCAGTTCTTC. This translates into CASSTGYPEQFF. The chain joins TRBV2 to TRBJ2-1, with TRBD1 as a possible D gene (6 bases). This CDR3 is 12 amino acids long. Germline V gene sequence: CDR1 SNHLY, CDR2 FYNNEI. V gave up 5 bases and J gave up 9 bases, with 11 bases separating them. The variable domain in full, completed from reference TRBV2 and TRBJ2-1, reads EPEVTQTPSHQVTQMGQEVILRCVPISNHLYFYWYRQILGQKVEFLVSFYNNEISEKSEIFDDQFSVERPDGSNFTLKIRSTKLEDSAMYFCASSTGYPEQFFGPGTRLTVL.

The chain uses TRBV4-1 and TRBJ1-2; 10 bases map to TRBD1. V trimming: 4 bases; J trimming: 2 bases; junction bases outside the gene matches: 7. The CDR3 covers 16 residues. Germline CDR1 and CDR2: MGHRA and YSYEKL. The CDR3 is CASSRTLGQGNYGYTF. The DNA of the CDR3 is TGCGCCAGCAGCCGGACCCTGGGACAGGGGAACTATGGCTACACCTTC.

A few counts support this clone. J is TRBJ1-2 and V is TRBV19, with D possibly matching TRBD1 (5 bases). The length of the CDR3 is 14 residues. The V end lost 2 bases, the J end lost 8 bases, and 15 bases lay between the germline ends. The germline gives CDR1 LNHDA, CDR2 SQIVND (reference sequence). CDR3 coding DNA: TGTGCCAGTAGTATAAACGGGGCAGGGAGCGGCTACACCTTC. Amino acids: CASSINGAGSGYTF.

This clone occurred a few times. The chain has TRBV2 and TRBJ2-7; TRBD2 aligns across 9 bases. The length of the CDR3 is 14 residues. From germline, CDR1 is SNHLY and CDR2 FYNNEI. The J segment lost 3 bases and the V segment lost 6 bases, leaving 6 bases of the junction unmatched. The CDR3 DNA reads TGTGCCAGCAGAAGCGGGAGGACCCACTACGAGCAGTACTTC. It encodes CASRSGRTHYEQYF.

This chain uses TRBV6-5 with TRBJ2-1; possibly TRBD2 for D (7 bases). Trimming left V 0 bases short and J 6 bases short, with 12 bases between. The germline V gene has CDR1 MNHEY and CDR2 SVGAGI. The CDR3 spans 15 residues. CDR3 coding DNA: TGTGCCAGCAGTTACTCGATTAGGGGGGGCAATGAGCAGTTCTTC. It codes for CASSYSIRGGNEQFF.

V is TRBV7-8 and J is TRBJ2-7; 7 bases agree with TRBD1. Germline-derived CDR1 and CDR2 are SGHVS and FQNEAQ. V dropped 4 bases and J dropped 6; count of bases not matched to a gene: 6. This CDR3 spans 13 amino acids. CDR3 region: CASSSDRVGEQYF. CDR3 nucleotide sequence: TGTGCCAGCAGCTCCGACAGGGTAGGCGAGCAGTACTTC.

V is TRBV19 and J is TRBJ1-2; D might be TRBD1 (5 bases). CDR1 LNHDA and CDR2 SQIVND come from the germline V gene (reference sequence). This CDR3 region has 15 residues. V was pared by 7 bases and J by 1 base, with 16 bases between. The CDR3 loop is CASTVGVGVNYGYTF. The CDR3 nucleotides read TGTGCCAGTACCGTCGGAGTGGGGGTTAACTATGGCTACACCTTC.

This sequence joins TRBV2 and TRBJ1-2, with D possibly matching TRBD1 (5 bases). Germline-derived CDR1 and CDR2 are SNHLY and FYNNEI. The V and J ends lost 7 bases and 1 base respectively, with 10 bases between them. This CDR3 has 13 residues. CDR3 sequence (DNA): TGTGCCAGCACCCCGAGGGGTAACTATGGCTACACCTTC. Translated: CASTPRGNYGYTF.

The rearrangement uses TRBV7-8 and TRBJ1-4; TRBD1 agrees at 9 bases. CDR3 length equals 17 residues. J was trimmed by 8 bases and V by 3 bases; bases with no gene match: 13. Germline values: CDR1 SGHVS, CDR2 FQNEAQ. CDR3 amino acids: CASSLNVPGQGGEKLFF. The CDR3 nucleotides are TGTGCCAGCAGCTTGAATGTTCCGGGACAGGGCGGGGAAAAACTGTTTTTT.

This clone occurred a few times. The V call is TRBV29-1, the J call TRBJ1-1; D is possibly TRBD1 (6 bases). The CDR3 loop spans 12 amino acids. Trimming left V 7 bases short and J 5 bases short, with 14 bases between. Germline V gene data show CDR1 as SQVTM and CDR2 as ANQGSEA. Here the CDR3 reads CSAGQWRTEAFF. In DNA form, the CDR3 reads TGCAGCGCAGGACAGTGGAGGACTGAAGCTTTCTTT.

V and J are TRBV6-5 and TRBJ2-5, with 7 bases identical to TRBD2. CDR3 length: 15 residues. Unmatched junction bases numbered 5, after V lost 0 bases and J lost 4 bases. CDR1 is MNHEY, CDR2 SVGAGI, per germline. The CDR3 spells CASSYSTLAAETQYF. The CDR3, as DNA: TGTGCCAGCAGTTACTCGACCCTAGCGGCAGAGACCCAGTACTTC.

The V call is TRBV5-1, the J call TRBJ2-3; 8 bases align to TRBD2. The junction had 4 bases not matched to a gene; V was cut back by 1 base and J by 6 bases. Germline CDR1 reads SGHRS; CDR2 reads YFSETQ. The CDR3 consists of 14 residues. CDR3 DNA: TGCGCCAGCAGCTTGCCCGGGGGGGCCGATACGCAGTATTTT. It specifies CASSLPGGADTQYF.

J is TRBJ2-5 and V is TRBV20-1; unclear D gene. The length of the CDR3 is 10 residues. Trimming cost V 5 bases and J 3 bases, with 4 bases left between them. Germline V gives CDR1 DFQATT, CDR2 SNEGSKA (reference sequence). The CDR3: CSAAEETQYF. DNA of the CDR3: TGCAGTGCTGCCGAAGAGACCCAGTACTTC.

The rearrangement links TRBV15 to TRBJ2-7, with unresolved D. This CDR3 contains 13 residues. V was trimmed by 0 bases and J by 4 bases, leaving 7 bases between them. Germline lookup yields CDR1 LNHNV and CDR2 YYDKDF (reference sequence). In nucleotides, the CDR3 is TGTGCCACCAGCAGAGATCTGGGTTACGAGCAGTACTTC. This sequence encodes CATSRDLGYEQYF.

The DNA of the CDR3 is TGTGCCAGACCCCCCACCCGGCGGGAGAGGACCGGGGAGCTGTTTTTT. Translation gives CARPPTRRERTGELFF. This chain joins TRBV6-8 and TRBJ2-2; 7 bases fit TRBD2. Germline CDR1 is MNHGY and CDR2 is SAAAGT. The CDR3 is made up of 16 amino acids. The ends lost 9 bases at V and 5 bases at J; junction bases unmatched: 15.

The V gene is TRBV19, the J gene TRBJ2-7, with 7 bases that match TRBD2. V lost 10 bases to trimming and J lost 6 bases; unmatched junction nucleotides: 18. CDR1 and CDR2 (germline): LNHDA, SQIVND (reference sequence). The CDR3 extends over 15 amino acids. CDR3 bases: TGTGCCACTAAAGGGCTAGCGGCCACCTCGAGCGAGCAGTACTTC. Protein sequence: CATKGLAATSSEQYF.